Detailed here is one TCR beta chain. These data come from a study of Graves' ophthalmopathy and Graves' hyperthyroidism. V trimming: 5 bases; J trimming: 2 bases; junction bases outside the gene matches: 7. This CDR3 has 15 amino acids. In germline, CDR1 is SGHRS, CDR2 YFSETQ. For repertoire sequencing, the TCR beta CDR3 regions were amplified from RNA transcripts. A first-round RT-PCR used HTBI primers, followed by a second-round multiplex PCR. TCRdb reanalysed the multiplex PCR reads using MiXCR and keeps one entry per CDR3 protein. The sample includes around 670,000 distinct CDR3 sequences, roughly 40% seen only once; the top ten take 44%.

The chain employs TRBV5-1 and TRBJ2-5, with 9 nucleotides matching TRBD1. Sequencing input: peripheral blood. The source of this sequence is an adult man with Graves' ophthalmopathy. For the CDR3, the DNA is TGCGCCAGCAGACGCCGGGACAGGGATCAAGAGACCCAGTACTTC. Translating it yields CASRRRDRDQETQYF.